Listed below are T cell receptor beta chains from one sample, sequenced in a study of T cell repertoires in cytomegalovirus infection. These receptors have no known antigen. TCRdb re-analysed the reads in MiXCR, keeping a single row per CDR3 protein. Seen here are 750,000 to 950,000 distinct CDR3 sequences, 25% to 30% observed once, and the top ten hold 13%. Sequencing was performed on cultured CD8+ T cells from PBMCs, taken from culture after CMV antigen stimulation. Receptors were obtained from a human donor in good health (CMV status not recorded). Some clones in this sample may be carry-over from other donors' samples. Both conserved end residues are part of each CDR3. The D gene is left open where the match is weak. Not every row has a clone size; where given, it reads once, few, many or a size class.

j_call v_call clone_size d_call cdr3_aa cdr3_nt
TRBJ2-2 TRBV4-1 NA TRBD1 CASSPLGQGKWSGELFF TGCGCCAGCAGCCCCCTAGGACAGGGGAAATGGTCCGGGGAGCTGTTTTTT
TRBJ1-1 TRBV6-6 NA NA CASIHQGNTEAFF TGTGCCAGCATCCACCAGGGGAACACTGAAGCTTTCTTT
TRBJ1-4 TRBV19 NA TRBD1 CASSNRGGTGDEKLFF TGTGCCAGTAGTAATCGAGGGGGGACAGGGGATGAAAAACTGTTTTTT
TRBJ1-2 TRBV14 few NA CASSQGPPGGWYGYTF TGTGCCAGCAGCCAAGGCCCCCCCGGGGGCTGGTATGGCTACACCTTC
TRBJ1-2 TRBV7-8 NA NA CASSSLGGDNYGYTF TGTGCCAGCAGCTCGTTGGGGGGCGATAACTATGGCTACACCTTC
TRBJ1-2 TRBV24-1 NA NA CATSDARHNYGYTF TGTGCCACCAGTGATGCCCGCCATAACTATGGCTACACCTTC
TRBJ2-3 TRBV11-2 NA NA CASSLQGLRGTDTQYF TGTGCCAGCAGCTTACAGGGGCTGAGGGGCACAGATACGCAGTATTTT
TRBJ1-5 TRBV28 NA NA CASSLQGFLGNQPQHF TGTGCCAGCAGTCTGCAGGGATTCTTAGGGAATCAGCCCCAGCATTTT
TRBJ1-1 TRBV7-8 NA NA CASSPEGGRNTEAFF TGTGCCAGCAGCCCCGAGGGGGGGAGGAACACTGAAGCTTTCTTT
TRBJ2-1 TRBV12-5 NA NA CASGFRRDGYNEQFF TGTGCTAGTGGCTTCCGAAGGGACGGCTACAATGAGCAGTTCTTC
TRBJ1-5 TRBV15 NA NA CATSRDTDSNQPQHF TGTGCCACCAGCAGAGATACGGATAGCAATCAGCCCCAGCATTTT
TRBJ2-5 TRBV15 few NA CATSEDTPQETQYF TGTGCCACCAGCGAGGACACCCCCCAAGAGACCCAGTACTTC
TRBJ2-7 TRBV12-5 NA NA CASGTTHYEQYF TGTGCTAGTGGTACCACACATTACGAGCAGTACTTC
TRBJ2-7 TRBV7-9 many TRBD2 CASSGRGLAGTSSYEQYF TGTGCCAGCAGCGGACGTGGACTAGCGGGGACGAGCTCCTACGAGCAGTACTTC
TRBJ2-3 TRBV7-7 many TRBD1 CASSLDRETDTQYF TGTGCTAGCAGCTTGGACAGGGAGACAGATACGCAGTATTTT
TRBJ1-1 TRBV6-5 once TRBD1 CASSFTGGVNEAFF TGTGCCAGCAGCTTCACAGGGGGGGTTAATGAAGCTTTCTTT
TRBJ2-3 TRBV6-6 NA NA CASSPLGGTQYF TGTGCCAGCAGTCCTCTGGGCGGTACGCAGTATTTT
TRBJ1-2 TRBV7-8 many TRBD1 CASSLAAGTGGPSGYGYTF TGTGCCAGCAGCTTAGCAGCGGGGACAGGAGGGCCCTCCGGCTATGGCTACACCTTC
TRBJ2-1 TRBV7-2 many NA CASSLNLFGGGEQFF TGTGCCAGCAGCTTAAATCTTTTTGGGGGCGGGGAGCAGTTCTTC
TRBJ2-2 TRBV11-2 few NA CASSFLGLNTGELFF TGTGCCAGCAGCTTTTTGGGACTGAACACCGGGGAGCTGTTTTTT
TRBJ2-3 TRBV20-1 few TRBD2 CSARAYRTGLAGTAKLSTDTQYF TGCAGTGCTAGAGCTTACCGCACGGGGCTAGCGGGAACAGCTAAGCTTAGCACAGATACGCAGTATTTT
TRBJ1-3 TRBV13 NA NA CASSLPWDSGNTIYF TGTGCCAGCAGCTTACCCTGGGACTCGGGAAACACCATATATTTT
TRBJ1-2 TRBV4-1 few TRBD1 CASSQRTGVYGYTF TGCGCCAGCAGCCAGAGGACAGGAGTCTATGGCTACACCTTC
TRBJ1-4 TRBV12-3/TRBV12-4 NA TRBD1 CASSLPPGTASF TGTGCCAGCAGTTTACCCCCCGGGACAGCCTCGTTT
TRBJ2-5 TRBV12-3/TRBV12-4 few TRBD2 CASSLGGGPQETQYF TGTGCCAGCAGTTTAGGCGGGGGGCCCCAAGAGACCCAGTACTTC
TRBJ1-2 TRBV6-1 few TRBD1 CASSRDSKYYGYTF TGTGCCAGCAGTCGGGACAGCAAGTACTATGGCTACACCTTC
TRBJ1-2 TRBV6-5 NA TRBD1 CASSYSAGTGDGYTF TGTGCCAGCAGTTACAGCGCAGGGACAGGGGATGGCTACACCTTC
TRBJ1-1 TRBV20-1 NA NA CSARDTRGWTANTEAFF TGCAGTGCTAGAGATACTCGGGGTTGGACAGCGAACACTGAAGCTTTCTTT
TRBJ1-4 TRBV28 NA NA CASSLTPPSQGELFF TGTGCCAGCAGCCTTACACCTCCTTCACAGGGAGAACTGTTTTTT
TRBJ1-1 TRBV6-6 few NA CASSFLTRRDYTEAFF TGTGCCAGCAGTTTCCTTACCCGACGGGACTACACTGAAGCTTTCTTT
TRBJ2-7 TRBV19 once NA CASGGESYYEQYF TGTGCCAGTGGTGGGGAGAGTTACTACGAGCAGTACTTC
TRBJ1-1 TRBV7-2 many NA CASSSSTRNTEAFF TGTGCCAGCAGTTCTAGCACCAGGAACACTGAAGCTTTCTTT
TRBJ2-7 TRBV7-8 many TRBD1 CASSLGGQGFPEQYF TGTGCCAGCAGCTTAGGGGGACAGGGGTTCCCCGAGCAGTACTTC
TRBJ1-3 TRBV10-3 NA NA CAIRGGVASGNTIYF TGTGCCATCAGAGGGGGGGTCGCATCTGGAAACACCATATATTTT
TRBJ1-2 TRBV4-3 NA NA CASSQVTSGPNYGYTF TGCGCCAGCAGCCAAGTTACCTCGGGGCCTAACTATGGCTACACCTTC
TRBJ1-3 TRBV7-6 NA NA CASSEQGPISGNTIYF TGTGCCAGCAGCGAACAGGGTCCTATCTCTGGAAACACCATATATTTT
TRBJ1-1 TRBV27 NA NA CASNYGGMNTEAFF TGTGCCAGCAATTATGGAGGGATGAACACTGAAGCTTTCTTT
TRBJ1-2 TRBV7-3 NA NA CASSLSPGPDPGGYTF TGTGCCAGCAGCTTGTCGCCAGGCCCCGATCCCGGCGGCTACACCTTC
TRBJ1-5 TRBV20-1 NA TRBD1 CSATDRGWGQPQHF TGCAGTGCTACGGACAGGGGATGGGGTCAGCCCCAGCATTTT
TRBJ2-6 TRBV2 NA NA CASSSNAEAALGANVLTF TGTGCCAGCAGCTCGAATGCTGAAGCGGCTCTGGGAGCCAACGTCCTGACTTTC
TRBJ1-3 TRBV10-2 NA NA CASSDRAVGSGNTIYF TGCGCCAGCAGTGATCGCGCCGTAGGCTCTGGAAACACCATATATTTT
TRBJ1-5 TRBV12-3/TRBV12-4 NA NA CASSPPLANQPQHF TGTGCCAGCAGTCCCCCCCTGGCCAATCAGCCCCAGCATTTT
TRBJ2-1 TRBV4-3 NA TRBD1 CASSQNRGFSYNEQFF TGCGCCAGCAGCCAAAACAGGGGCTTCTCCTACAATGAGCAGTTCTTC
TRBJ1-5 TRBV19 NA NA CASSIYRAPNQPQHF TGTGCCAGTTCTATTTACAGGGCCCCCAATCAGCCCCAGCATTTT
TRBJ2-2 TRBV19 many NA CASSIAGYTGELFF TGTGCCAGTAGTATCGCGGGGTACACCGGGGAGCTGTTTTTT
TRBJ1-2 TRBV4-1 many NA CASSQNAGTTYGYTF TGCGCCAGCAGCCAGAACGCCGGGACAACCTATGGCTACACCTTC
TRBJ2-2 TRBV6-2/TRBV6-3 NA TRBD1 CASTDPRGRHSGELFF TGTGCCAGCACGGATCCTAGGGGGCGTCATTCCGGGGAGCTGTTTTTT
TRBJ2-7 TRBV6-5 few TRBD1 CASSYSSDRPTYEQYF TGTGCCAGCAGTTACTCCTCGGACAGGCCAACCTACGAGCAGTACTTC
TRBJ2-1 TRBV12-3/TRBV12-4 NA NA CASSAMGGGYNEQFF TGTGCCAGCAGTGCCATGGGGGGCGGATACAATGAGCAGTTCTTC
TRBJ2-7 TRBV6-2/TRBV6-3 NA TRBD2 CASNSLAGGPYEQYF TGTGCCAGCAACTCTCTAGCGGGGGGCCCCTACGAGCAGTACTTC
TRBJ2-1 TRBV5-4 few NA CASSLGRVDNEQFF TGTGCCAGCAGCTTGGGCAGGGTGGACAATGAGCAGTTCTTC
TRBJ2-5 TRBV6-2/TRBV6-3 NA NA CASRWGRGQKETQYF TGTGCCAGCAGATGGGGGAGGGGGCAAAAAGAGACCCAGTACTTC
TRBJ2-5 TRBV7-6 NA NA CASSLIPTWPAPDRQETQYF TGTGCCAGCAGCTTAATCCCCACTTGGCCCGCTCCTGACCGGCAAGAGACCCAGTACTTC